This T cell receptor (beta chain) was sequenced for a study of T cell repertoires in cytomegalovirus infection. Study-level information: As its CMV epitopes, the study selected recently identified HLA-C-restricted and well-studied HLA-B-restricted targets. Both a matching HLA type and CMV infection were indicated by public TCR beta signatures.

MiXCR was run by TCRdb on the reads, yielding one entry per CDR3 protein. The table lists approximately 500,000 distinct CDR3 sequences, 30% to 40% of them singletons. The CDR3 is 11 residues long. Germline lookup yields CDR1 KGHDR and CDR2 SFDVKD. The V gene lost 7 bases and the J gene lost 4 bases, with 6 bases spanning the gap. This clonotype was found a few times. What it binds is not known. Study-level points and caveats: Across the ex vivo response, the dominant clonotypes were HLA-C-restricted CMV-specific TCR beta clonotypes. There were carriers of CMV plus the relevant HLA, and cumulative public TCR beta family frequency identified them.

The chain combines TRBV24-1 with TRBJ1-1; D is undetermined. The specimen was cultured PBMCs, collected from culture after CMV antigen stimulation. The clonotype comes from a human donor in good health (CMV status not recorded). Some clones in this sample may be carry-over from other donors' samples. The CDR3 reads CATRVGTEAFF. In DNA, the CDR3 is TGTGCCACCAGGGTTGGCACTGAAGCTTTCTTT.